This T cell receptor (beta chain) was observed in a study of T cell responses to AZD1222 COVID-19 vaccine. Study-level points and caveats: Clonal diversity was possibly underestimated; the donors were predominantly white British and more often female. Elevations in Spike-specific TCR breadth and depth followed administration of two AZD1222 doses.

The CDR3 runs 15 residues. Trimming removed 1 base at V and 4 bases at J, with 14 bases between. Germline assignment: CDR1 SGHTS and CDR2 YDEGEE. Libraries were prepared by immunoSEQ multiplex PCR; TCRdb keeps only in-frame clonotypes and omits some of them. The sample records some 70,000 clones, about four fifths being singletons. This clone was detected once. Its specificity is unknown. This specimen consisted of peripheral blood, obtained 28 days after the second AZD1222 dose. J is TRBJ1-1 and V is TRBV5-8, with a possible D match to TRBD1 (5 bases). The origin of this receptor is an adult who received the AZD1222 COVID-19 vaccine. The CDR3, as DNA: TGTGCCAGCAGCTTGAGAGGGGAGGGTGGCACTGAAGCTTTCTTT. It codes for CASSLRGEGGTEAFF.